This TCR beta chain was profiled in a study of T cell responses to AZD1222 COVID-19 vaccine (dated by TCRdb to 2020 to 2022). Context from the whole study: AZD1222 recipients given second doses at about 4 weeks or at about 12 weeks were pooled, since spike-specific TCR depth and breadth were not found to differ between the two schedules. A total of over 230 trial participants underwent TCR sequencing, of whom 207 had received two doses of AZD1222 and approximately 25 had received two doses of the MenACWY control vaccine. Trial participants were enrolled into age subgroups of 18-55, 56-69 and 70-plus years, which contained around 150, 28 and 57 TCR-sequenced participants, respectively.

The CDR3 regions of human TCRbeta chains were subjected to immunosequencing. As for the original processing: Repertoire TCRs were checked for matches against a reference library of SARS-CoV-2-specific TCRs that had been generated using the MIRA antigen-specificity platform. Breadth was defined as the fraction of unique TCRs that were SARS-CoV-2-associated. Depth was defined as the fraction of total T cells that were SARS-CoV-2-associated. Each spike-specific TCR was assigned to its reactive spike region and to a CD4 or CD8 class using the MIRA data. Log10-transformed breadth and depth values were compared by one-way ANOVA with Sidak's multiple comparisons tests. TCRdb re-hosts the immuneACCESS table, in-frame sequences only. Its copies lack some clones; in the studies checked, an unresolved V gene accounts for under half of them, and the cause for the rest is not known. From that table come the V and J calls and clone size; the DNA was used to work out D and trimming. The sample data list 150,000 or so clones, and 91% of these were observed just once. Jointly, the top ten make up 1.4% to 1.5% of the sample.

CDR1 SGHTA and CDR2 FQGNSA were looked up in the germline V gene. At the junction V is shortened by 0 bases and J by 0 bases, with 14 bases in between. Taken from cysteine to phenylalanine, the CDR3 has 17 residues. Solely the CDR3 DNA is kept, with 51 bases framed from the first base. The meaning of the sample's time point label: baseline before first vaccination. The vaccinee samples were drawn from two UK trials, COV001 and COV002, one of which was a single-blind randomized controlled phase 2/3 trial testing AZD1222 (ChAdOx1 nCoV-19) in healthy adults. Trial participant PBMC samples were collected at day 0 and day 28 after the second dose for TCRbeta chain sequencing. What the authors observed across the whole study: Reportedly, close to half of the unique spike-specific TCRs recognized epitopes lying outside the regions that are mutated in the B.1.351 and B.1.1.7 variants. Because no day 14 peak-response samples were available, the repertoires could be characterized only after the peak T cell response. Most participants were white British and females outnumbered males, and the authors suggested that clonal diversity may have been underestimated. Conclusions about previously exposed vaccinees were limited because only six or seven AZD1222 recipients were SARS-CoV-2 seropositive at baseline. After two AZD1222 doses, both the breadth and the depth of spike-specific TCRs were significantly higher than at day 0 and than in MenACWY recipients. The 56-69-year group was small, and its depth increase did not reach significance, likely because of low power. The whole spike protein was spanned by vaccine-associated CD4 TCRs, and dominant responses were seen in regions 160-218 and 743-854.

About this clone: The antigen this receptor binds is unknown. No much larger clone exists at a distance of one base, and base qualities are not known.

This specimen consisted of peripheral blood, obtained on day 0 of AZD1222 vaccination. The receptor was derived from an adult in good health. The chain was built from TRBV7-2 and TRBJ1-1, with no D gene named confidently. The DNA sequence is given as TGTGCCAGCAGCTTAGCAGTTCGGACGGCCCTGAACACTGAAGCTTTCTTT. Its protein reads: CASSLAVRTALNTEAFF.